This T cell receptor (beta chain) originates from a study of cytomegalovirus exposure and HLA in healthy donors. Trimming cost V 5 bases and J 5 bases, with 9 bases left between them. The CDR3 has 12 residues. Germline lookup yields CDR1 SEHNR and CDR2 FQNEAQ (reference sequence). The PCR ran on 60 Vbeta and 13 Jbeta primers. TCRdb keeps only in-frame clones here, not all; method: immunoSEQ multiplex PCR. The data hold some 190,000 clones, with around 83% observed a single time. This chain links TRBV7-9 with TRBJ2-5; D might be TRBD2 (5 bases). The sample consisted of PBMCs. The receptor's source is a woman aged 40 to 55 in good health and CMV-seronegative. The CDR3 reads CASSRTEETQYF. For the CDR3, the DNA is TGTGCCAGCAGCCGGACTGAGGAGACCCAGTACTTC.